This entry features one T cell receptor (beta chain) sequence. The antigen remains undetermined. MiXCR, run by TCRdb on the RACE reads, gives a single entry per CDR3 protein. The data contain 100,000 to 150,000 distinct CDR3 sequences, about 13% of them seen just once; the ten biggest clones take up roughly 2.8%. The data derive from a study of human T cells and chemical hapten exposure. Overall study context: Diagnoses of alopecia areata, totalis or universalis occurred in mostly female patients. Study-level results: As patch test score rose, PT1 expanded TCR counts tended to rise as well. It was expanded TCRs that formed significantly more large CDR3 similarity clusters than controls did.

As for time point: pre-sensitization, week 0. Documented treatment: therapeutic diphenylcyclopropenone sensitization with weekly scalp DPC. Trimming took 4 bases from V and 3 from J; bases not matched to a gene: 6. The CDR3 has 14 residues. The germline gives CDR1 SGHNT, CDR2 YYREEE (reference sequence). Here the sequenced sample was whole blood, taken in connection with sensitization to the hapten diphenylcyclopropenone (DPC). The sequence came from a woman younger than 30 with alopecia areata. Some clones in this sample may be carry-over from other donors' samples. The V call is TRBV5-4, the J call TRBJ2-7; 8 bases fit TRBD1. The chain's CDR3 is CASSTGQALYEQYF. Written as DNA, the CDR3 is TGTGCCAGCAGCACGGGACAGGCTCTCTACGAGCAGTACTTC. The entire variable domain, with the rest obtained from reference TRBV5-4 and TRBJ2-7, is as follows: ETGVTQSPTHLIKTRGQQVTLRCSSQSGHNTVSWYQQALGQGPQFIFQYYREEENGRGNFPPRFSGLQFPNYSSELNVNALELDDSALYLCASSTGQALYEQYFGPGTRLTVT.